This is a list of T cell receptor beta chains from one sample in a study of CD8 T cells in Susac syndrome. TCRdb processed the immunoSEQ multiplex PCR reads anew with MiXCR; each CDR3 protein has one entry. The table shows 150,000 to 190,000 distinct CDR3 sequences, with 85% to 95% occurring only once. Sequencing was performed on CD4+ T cells from PBMCs. The receptors stem from a human donor with Susac syndrome. Both conserved end residues are part of each CDR3. Fields, in order: D gene, clone size, V gene, J gene, CDR3 protein, CDR3 DNA. A D gene is named only where the DNA matches it firmly. Size is omitted from some rows. Given values are once, few, many or a class for expanded clones.

d_gene: NA; abundance: NA; v_gene: TRBV5-1; j_gene: TRBJ2-7; CDR3aa: CASSSQGGASYEQYF; CDR3nt: TGCGCCAGCAGCTCCCAAGGGGGGGCATCCTACGAGCAGTACTTC
d_gene: NA; abundance: once; v_gene: TRBV4-1; j_gene: TRBJ2-5; CDR3aa: CASSQGPAQETQYF; CDR3nt: TGCGCCAGCAGCCAAGGTCCTGCCCAAGAGACCCAGTACTTC
d_gene: TRBD1; abundance: NA; v_gene: TRBV6-5; j_gene: TRBJ2-7; CDR3aa: CASRRDRSVYEQYF; CDR3nt: TGTGCCAGCAGGAGGGACAGATCAGTCTACGAGCAGTACTTC
d_gene: TRBD1; abundance: NA; v_gene: TRBV15; j_gene: TRBJ2-2; CDR3aa: CATIPGQGFTGELFF; CDR3nt: TGTGCCACCATCCCGGGACAGGGCTTCACCGGGGAGCTGTTTTTT
d_gene: NA; abundance: NA; v_gene: TRBV29-1; j_gene: TRBJ1-2; CDR3aa: CSVERRERNYGYTF; CDR3nt: TGCAGCGTTGAAAGAAGGGAGCGTAACTATGGCTACACCTTC
d_gene: TRBD1; abundance: NA; v_gene: TRBV29-1; j_gene: TRBJ1-1; CDR3aa: CSASPRGRVTEAFF; CDR3nt: TGCAGCGCATCACCCAGGGGGCGCGTCACTGAAGCTTTCTTT
d_gene: NA; abundance: NA; v_gene: TRBV20-1; j_gene: TRBJ1-6; CDR3aa: CSAMRQGSNSPLHF; CDR3nt: TGCAGTGCTATGAGGCAGGGATCTAATTCACCCCTCCACTTT
d_gene: NA; abundance: NA; v_gene: TRBV9; j_gene: TRBJ2-7; CDR3aa: CASSVVLQGEQYF; CDR3nt: TGTGCCAGCAGCGTAGTCCTACAGGGCGAGCAGTACTTC
d_gene: TRBD1; abundance: NA; v_gene: TRBV27; j_gene: TRBJ2-3; CDR3aa: CAATGTADTDTQYF; CDR3nt: TGTGCCGCCACCGGGACAGCAGACACAGATACGCAGTATTTT
d_gene: NA; abundance: NA; v_gene: TRBV29-1; j_gene: TRBJ1-1; CDR3aa: CSVAYGTPREAFF; CDR3nt: TGCAGCGTAGCTTACGGGACGCCCCGTGAAGCTTTCTTT
d_gene: NA; abundance: NA; v_gene: TRBV9; j_gene: TRBJ1-1; CDR3aa: CASSGGLGETEAFF; CDR3nt: TGTGCCAGCAGCGGGGGGCTCGGGGAAACTGAAGCTTTCTTT
d_gene: NA; abundance: NA; v_gene: TRBV2; j_gene: TRBJ2-5; CDR3aa: CASRADQETQYF; CDR3nt: TGTGCCAGCAGGGCAGATCAAGAGACCCAGTACTTC
d_gene: TRBD2; abundance: NA; v_gene: TRBV4-2; j_gene: TRBJ2-5; CDR3aa: CASSRDSQAGEQETQYF; CDR3nt: TGTGCCAGCAGCCGAGATTCCCAAGCGGGGGAACAAGAGACCCAGTACTTC
d_gene: TRBD2; abundance: NA; v_gene: TRBV19; j_gene: TRBJ2-7; CDR3aa: CASTPGGGYEQYF; CDR3nt: TGTGCCAGTACCCCGGGAGGGGGCTACGAGCAGTACTTC
d_gene: NA; abundance: NA; v_gene: TRBV11-2; j_gene: TRBJ2-5; CDR3aa: CASSKKRTDEETQYF; CDR3nt: TGTGCCAGCAGCAAAAAGAGGACGGACGAAGAGACCCAGTACTTC
d_gene: TRBD1; abundance: NA; v_gene: TRBV4-2; j_gene: TRBJ2-3; CDR3aa: CASSQDPGTGADTQYF; CDR3nt: TGTGCCAGCAGCCAAGACCCCGGGACAGGGGCAGATACGCAGTATTTT
d_gene: NA; abundance: NA; v_gene: TRBV7-9; j_gene: TRBJ2-7; CDR3aa: CASSLYPQTGPSSYEQYF; CDR3nt: TGTGCCAGCAGCTTATACCCCCAGACTGGACCAAGCTCCTACGAGCAGTACTTC